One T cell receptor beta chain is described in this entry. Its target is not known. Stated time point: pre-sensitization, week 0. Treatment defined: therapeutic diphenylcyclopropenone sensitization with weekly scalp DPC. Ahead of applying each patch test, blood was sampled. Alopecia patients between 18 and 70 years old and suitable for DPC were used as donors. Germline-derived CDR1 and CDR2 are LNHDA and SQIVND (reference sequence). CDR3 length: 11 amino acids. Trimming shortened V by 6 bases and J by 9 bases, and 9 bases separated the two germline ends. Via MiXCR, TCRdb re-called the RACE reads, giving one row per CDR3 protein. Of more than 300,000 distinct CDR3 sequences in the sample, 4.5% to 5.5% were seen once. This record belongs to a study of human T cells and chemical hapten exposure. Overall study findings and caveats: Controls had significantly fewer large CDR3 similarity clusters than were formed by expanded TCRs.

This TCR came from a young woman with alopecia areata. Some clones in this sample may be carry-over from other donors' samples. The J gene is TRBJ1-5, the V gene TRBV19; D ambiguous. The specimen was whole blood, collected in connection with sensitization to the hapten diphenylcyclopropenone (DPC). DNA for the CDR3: TGTGCCAGTAGCCTACCTGGGCCCCAGCATTTT. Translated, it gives CASSLPGPQHF.